The sequence of this T cell receptor beta chain was determined in a study of blood T cell repertoires in COVID-19. Study-level background: Acute and convalescent COVID-19 specimens originated in the United States, Italy and Spain. From T cells, B-cell-depleted T cells, or PBMCs came the material, which was cDNA or gDNA.

The CDR3 totals 18 residues. J lost 8 bases, V lost 5 bases, and 18 bases had no gene match. Germline lookup yields CDR1 MNHNY and CDR2 SVGAGI (reference sequence). This clone has only one observation. In the study's own analysis: Nucleated cell counts were estimated from reference gene primer amplification. Clones were sequenced by immunoSEQ multiplex PCR, and TCRdb holds only the in-frame ones, with some missing. V and J calls and clone size are copied from that table; D and trimming were computed from the DNA. This sample has approximately 430,000 clones, with 86% found just once. This chain uses TRBV6-6 with TRBJ1-6; the match to TRBD1 covers 7 bases. Sequencing input: peripheral blood. This receptor was identified in a woman aged 30 to 39 with active or convalescent COVID-19. The CDR3 DNA sequence: TGTGCCAGCAGTCTACGACAGGGTTTGATCGCCCCGGATTCACCCCTCCACTTT. Amino acids: CASSLRQGLIAPDSPLHF.